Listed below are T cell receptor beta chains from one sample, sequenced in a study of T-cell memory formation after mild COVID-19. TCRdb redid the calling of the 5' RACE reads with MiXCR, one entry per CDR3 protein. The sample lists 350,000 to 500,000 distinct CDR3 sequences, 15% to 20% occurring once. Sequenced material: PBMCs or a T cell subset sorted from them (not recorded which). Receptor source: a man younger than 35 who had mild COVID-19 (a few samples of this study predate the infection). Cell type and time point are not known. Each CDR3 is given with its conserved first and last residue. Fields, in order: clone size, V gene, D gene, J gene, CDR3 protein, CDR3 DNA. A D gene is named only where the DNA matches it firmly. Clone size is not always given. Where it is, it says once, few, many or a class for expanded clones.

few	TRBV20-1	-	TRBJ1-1	CSAGLFRDEAFF	TGCAGTGCTGGCCTTTTCAGAGATGAAGCTTTCTTT
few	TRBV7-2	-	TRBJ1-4	CASSLGWGAPQNKLFF	TGTGCCAGCAGCTTAGGATGGGGGGCCCCCCAGAACAAACTGTTTTTT
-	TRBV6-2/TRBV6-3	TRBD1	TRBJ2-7	CASGTGLLYEQYF	TGTGCCAGTGGGACAGGACTCCTCTACGAGCAGTACTTC
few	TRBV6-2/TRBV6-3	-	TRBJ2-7	CASSPQTTYEQYF	TGTGCCAGCAGTCCTCAAACAACGTACGAGCAGTACTTC
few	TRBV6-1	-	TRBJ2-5	CASSGGHGGRETQYF	TGTGCCAGCAGCGGAGGACACGGGGGGCGGGAGACCCAGTACTTC
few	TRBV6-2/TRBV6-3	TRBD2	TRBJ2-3	CASSQSFGTSSDTQYF	TGTGCCAGCAGTCAGTCCTTCGGGACTAGCTCCGATACGCAGTATTTT
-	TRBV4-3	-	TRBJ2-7	CASSQVDQRFGTSYEQYF	TGCGCCAGCAGCCAAGTCGACCAAAGGTTCGGAACCTCCTACGAGCAGTACTTC
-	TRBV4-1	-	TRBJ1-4	CASSYRDSFNEKLFF	TGCGCCAGCAGCTACAGGGACTCCTTTAATGAAAAACTGTTTTTT
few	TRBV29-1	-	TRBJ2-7	CSAGGASRGEQYF	TGCAGCGCGGGCGGCGCATCTAGGGGCGAGCAGTACTTC
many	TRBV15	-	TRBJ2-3	CATSRDRSPDTQYF	TGTGCCACCAGCAGAGATCGGTCCCCGGATACGCAGTATTTT
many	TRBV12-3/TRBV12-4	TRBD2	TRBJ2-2	CASSLGLAANTGELFF	TGTGCCAGCAGTTTAGGACTAGCTGCGAACACCGGGGAGCTGTTTTTT
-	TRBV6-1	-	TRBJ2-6	CASSYSLSGANVLTF	TGTGCCAGCAGCTACAGCCTCTCTGGGGCCAACGTCCTGACTTTC
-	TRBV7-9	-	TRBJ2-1	CAAGDNEQFF	TGTGCCGCCGGCGACAATGAGCAGTTCTTC
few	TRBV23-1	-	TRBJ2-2	CASSQSWQSTGELFF	TGCGCCAGCAGTCAATCGTGGCAGTCCACCGGGGAGCTGTTTTTT
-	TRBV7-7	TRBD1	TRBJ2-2	CASSATGWGTGELFF	TGTGCTAGCAGCGCGACAGGGTGGGGCACCGGGGAGCTGTTTTTT
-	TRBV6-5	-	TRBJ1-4	CASSPLGQGPNEKLFF	TGTGCCAGCAGTCCCCTCGGTCAGGGGCCTAATGAAAAACTGTTTTTT
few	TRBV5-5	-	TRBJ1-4	CASRGAGLTNEKLFF	TGTGCCAGCAGGGGGGCTGGGTTGACTAATGAAAAACTGTTTTTT
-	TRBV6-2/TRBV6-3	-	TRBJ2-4	CASNLAGGAKNIQYF	TGTGCCAGCAATCTCGCCGGGGGAGCCAAAAACATTCAGTACTTC
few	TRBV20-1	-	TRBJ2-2	CSAPQDTGELFF	TGCAGTGCTCCTCAGGACACCGGGGAGCTGTTTTTT
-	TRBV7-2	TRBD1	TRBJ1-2	CASTLGQGLNYGYTF	TGTGCCAGCACCTTGGGACAGGGGCTAAACTATGGCTACACCTTC
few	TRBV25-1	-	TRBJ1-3	CASSEYNRRNTIYF	TGTGCCAGCAGTGAATATAATCGGCGCAACACCATATATTTT
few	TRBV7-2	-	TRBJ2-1	CASSPSPSSYNEQFF	TGTGCCAGCAGCCCATCCCCGAGCTCCTACAATGAGCAGTTCTTC
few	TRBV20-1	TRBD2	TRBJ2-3	CSARGGNTQYF	TGCAGTGCCCGCGGGGGAAATACGCAGTATTTT
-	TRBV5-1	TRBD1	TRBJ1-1	CASSQGAVNTEAFF	TGCGCCAGCAGCCAGGGGGCCGTGAACACTGAAGCTTTCTTT
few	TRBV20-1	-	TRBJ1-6	CSARKGPFSYNSPLHF	TGCAGTGCGAGAAAAGGGCCGTTCTCCTATAATTCACCCCTCCACTTT
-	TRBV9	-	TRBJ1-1	CASSPDPTNTEAFF	TGTGCCAGCAGCCCCGACCCCACTAACACTGAAGCTTTCTTT
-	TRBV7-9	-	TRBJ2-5	CASSRTKETQYF	TGTGCCAGCAGCCGGACTAAAGAGACCCAGTACTTC
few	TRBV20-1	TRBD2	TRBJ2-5	CAPMASGETQYF	TGTGCCCCAATGGCTAGCGGAGAGACCCAGTACTTC
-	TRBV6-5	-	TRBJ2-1	CASSSRTEYNEQFF	TGTGCCAGCAGTTCGCGGACTGAATACAATGAGCAGTTCTTC
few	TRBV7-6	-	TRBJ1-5	CASSPGGVSNQPQHF	TGTGCCAGCAGCCCGGGGGGGGTTTCCAATCAGCCCCAGCATTTT
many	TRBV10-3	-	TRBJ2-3	CAIGPWGASTDTQYF	TGTGCCATCGGTCCGTGGGGGGCTAGCACAGATACGCAGTATTTT
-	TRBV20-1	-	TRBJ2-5	CSASVPGRETQYF	TGCAGTGCTAGCGTCCCGGGCAGAGAGACCCAGTACTTC